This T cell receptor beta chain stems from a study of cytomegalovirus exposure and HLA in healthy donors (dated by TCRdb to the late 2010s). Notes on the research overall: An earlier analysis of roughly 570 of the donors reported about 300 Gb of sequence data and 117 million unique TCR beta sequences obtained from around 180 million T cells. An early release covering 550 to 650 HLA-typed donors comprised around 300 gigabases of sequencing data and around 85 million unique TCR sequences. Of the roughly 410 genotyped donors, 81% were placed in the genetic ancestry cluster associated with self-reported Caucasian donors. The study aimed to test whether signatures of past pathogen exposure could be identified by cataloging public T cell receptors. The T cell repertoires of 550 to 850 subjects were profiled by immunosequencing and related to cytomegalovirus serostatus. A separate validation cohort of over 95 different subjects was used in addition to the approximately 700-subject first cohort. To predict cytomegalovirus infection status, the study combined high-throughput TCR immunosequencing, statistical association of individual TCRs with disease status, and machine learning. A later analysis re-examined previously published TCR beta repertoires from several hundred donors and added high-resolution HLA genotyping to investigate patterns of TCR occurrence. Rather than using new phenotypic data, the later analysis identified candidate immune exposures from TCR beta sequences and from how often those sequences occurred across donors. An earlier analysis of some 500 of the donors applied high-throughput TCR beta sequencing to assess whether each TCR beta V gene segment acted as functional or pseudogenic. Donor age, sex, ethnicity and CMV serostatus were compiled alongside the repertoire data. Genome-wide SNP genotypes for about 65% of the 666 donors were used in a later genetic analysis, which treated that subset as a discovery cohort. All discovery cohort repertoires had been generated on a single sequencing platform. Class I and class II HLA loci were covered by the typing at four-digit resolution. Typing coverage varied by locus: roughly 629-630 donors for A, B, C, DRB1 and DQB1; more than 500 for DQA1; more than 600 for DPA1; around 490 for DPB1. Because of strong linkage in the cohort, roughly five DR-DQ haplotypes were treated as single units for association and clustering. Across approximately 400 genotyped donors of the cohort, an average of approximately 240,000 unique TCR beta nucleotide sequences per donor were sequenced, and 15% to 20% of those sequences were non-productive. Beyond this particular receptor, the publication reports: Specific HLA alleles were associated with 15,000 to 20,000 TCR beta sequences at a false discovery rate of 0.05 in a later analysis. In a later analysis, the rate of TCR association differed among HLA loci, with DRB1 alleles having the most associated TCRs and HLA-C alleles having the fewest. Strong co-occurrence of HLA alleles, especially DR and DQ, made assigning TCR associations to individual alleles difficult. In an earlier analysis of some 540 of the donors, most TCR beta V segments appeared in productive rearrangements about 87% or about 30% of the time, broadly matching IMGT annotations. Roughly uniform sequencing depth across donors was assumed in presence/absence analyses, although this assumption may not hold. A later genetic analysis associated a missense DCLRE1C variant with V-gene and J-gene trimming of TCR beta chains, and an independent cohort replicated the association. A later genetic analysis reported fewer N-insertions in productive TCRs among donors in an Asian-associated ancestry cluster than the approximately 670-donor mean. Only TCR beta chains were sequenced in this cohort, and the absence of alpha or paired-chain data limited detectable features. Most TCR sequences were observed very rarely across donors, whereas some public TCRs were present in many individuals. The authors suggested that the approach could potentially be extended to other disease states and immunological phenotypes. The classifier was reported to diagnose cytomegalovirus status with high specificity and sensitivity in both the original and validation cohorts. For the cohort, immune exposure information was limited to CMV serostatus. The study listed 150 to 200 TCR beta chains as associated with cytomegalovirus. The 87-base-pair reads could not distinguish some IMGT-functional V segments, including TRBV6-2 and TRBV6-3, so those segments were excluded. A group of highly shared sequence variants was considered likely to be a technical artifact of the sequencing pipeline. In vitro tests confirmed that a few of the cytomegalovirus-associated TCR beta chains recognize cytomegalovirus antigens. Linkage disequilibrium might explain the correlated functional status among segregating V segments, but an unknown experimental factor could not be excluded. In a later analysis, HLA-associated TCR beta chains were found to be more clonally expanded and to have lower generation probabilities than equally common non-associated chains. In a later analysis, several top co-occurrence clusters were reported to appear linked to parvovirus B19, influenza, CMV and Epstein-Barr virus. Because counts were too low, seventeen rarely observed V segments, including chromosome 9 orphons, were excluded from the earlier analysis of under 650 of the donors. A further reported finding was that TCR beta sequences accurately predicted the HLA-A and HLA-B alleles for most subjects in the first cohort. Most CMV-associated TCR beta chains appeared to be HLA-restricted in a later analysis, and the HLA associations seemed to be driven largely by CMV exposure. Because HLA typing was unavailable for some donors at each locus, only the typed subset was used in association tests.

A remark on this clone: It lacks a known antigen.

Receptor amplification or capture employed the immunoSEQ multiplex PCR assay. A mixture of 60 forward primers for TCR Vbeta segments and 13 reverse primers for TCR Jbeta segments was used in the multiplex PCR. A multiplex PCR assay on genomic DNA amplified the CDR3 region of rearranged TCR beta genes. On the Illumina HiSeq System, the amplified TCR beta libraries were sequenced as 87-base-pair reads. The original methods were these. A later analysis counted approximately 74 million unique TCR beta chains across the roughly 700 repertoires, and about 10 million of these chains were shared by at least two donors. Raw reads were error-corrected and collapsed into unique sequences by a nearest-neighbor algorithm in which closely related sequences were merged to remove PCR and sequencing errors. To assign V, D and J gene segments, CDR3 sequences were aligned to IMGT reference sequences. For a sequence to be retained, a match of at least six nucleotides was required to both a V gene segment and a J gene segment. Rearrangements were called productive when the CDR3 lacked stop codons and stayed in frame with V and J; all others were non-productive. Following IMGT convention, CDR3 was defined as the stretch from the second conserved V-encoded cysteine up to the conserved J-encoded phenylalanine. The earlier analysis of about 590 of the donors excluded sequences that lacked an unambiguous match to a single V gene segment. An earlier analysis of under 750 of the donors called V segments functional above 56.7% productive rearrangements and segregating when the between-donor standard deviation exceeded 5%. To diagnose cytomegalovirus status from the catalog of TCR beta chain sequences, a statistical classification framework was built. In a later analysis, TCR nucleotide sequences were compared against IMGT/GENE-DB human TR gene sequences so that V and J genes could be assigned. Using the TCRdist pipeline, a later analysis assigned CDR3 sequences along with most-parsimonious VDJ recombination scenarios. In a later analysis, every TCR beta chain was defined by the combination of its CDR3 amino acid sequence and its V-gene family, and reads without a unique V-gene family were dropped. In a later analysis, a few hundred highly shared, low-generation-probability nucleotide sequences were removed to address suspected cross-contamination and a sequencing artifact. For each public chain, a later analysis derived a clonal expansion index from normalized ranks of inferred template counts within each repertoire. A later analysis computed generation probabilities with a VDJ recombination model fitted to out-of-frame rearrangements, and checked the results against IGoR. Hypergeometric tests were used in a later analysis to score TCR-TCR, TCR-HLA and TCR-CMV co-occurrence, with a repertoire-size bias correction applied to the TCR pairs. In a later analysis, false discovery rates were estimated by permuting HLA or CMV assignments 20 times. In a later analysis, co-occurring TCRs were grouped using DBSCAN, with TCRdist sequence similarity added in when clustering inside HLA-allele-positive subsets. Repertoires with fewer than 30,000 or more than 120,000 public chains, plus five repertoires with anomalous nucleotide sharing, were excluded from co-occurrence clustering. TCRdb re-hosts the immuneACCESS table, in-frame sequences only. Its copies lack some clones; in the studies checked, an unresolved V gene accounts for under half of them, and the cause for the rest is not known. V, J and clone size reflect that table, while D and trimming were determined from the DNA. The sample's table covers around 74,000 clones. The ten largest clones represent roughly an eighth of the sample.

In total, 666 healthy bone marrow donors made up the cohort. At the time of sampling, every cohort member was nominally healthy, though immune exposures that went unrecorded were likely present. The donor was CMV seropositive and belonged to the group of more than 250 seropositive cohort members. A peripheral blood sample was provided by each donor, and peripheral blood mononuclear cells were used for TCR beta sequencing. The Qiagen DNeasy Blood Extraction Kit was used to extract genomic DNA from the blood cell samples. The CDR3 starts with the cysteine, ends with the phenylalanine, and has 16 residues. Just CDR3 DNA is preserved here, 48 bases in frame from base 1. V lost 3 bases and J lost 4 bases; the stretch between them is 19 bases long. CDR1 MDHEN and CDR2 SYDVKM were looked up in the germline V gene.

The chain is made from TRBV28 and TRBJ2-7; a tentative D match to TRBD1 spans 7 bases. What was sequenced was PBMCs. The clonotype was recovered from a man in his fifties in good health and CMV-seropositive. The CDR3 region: CASSFYGQEGNYEQYF. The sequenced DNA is TGTGCCAGCAGTTTTTACGGACAGGAGGGTAATTACGAGCAGTACTTC.